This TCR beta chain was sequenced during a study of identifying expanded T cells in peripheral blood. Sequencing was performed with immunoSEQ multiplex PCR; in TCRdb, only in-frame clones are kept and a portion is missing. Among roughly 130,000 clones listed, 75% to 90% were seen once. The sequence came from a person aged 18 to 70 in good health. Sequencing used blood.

Written as DNA, the CDR3 is TGCGCCAGCAGCCAAGATGGGGGGACGGGCCAGTACTTC. Protein: CASSQDGGTGQYF. J is TRBJ2-5 and V is TRBV4-1; D may be TRBD2 (6 bases). V lost 0 bases to trimming and J lost 10 bases, with 12 bases between them. The V gene's germline CDR1 is MGHRA and CDR2 YSYEKL. This CDR3 has 13 residues.